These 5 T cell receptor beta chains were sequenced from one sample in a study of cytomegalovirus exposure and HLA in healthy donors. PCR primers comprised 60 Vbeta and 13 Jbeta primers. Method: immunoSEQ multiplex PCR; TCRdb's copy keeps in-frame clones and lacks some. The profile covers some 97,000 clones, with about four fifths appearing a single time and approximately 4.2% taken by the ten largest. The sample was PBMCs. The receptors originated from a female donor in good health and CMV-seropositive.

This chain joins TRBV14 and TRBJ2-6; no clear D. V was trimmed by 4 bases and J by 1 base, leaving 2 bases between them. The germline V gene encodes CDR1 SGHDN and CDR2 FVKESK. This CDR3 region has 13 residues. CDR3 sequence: CASSLSGANVLTF. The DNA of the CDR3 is TGTGCCAGCAGCCTATCTGGGGCCAACGTCCTGACTTTC.

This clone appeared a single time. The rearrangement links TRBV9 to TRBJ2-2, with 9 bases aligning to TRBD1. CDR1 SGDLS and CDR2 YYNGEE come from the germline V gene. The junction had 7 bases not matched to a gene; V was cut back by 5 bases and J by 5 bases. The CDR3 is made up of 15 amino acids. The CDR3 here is CASRPGQGKTGELFF. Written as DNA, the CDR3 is TGTGCCAGCAGACCGGGACAGGGTAAAACCGGGGAGCTGTTTTTT.

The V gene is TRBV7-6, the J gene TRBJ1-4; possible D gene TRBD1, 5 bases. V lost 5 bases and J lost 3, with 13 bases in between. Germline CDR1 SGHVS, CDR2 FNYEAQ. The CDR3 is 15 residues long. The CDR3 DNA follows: TGTGCCAGCAGCGTTACAGGAAACCCTAATGAAAAACTGTTTTTT. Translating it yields CASSVTGNPNEKLFF.

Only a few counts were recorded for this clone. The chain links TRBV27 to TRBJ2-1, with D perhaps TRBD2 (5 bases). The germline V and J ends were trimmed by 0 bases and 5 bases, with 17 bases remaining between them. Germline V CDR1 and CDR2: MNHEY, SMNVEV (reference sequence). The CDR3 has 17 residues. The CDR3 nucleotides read TGTGCCAGCAGTTTATCGTCCGGGTCCCGAGGGAACAATGAGCAGTTCTTC. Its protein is CASSLSSGSRGNNEQFF.

The CDR3 here is CATSRERSSGANVLTF. The CDR3 DNA follows: TGTGCCACCAGCAGAGAACGCAGCTCTGGGGCCAACGTCCTGACTTTC. V and J are TRBV15 and TRBJ2-6; D is undetermined. CDR1 and CDR2 (germline): LNHNV, YYDKDF (reference sequence). The V end lost 0 bases, the J end lost 0 bases, and 6 bases lay between the germline ends. The CDR3 is made up of 16 amino acids. Looking up the rest from reference TRBV15 and TRBJ2-6 gives the full variable domain: DAMVIQNPRYQVTQFGKPVTLSCSQTLNHNVMYWYQQKSSQAPKLLFHYYDKDFNNEADTPDNFQSRRPNTSFCFLDIRSPGLGDTAMYLCATSRERSSGANVLTFGAGSRLTVL.